Listed here are 13 T cell receptor beta chains from one sample, sequenced in a study of cytomegalovirus exposure and HLA in healthy donors. Primers: 60 Vbeta forward and 13 Jbeta reverse. Measured with immunoSEQ multiplex PCR; TCRdb has only the in-frame clones, and not every one. The profile shows roughly 180,000 clones, 84% of them singletons. Material for sequencing was PBMCs. The receptors were sampled from a man in his thirties or forties in good health and CMV-seronegative.

The CDR3 nucleotides read TGTGCCAGCGCTAGGACAGCTTACACCGGGGAGCTGTTTTTT. Translation: CASARTAYTGELFF. V and J are TRBV2 and TRBJ2-2; the D gene is possibly TRBD1 (6 bases). The CDR3 sequence is 14 residues long. CDR1 SNHLY and CDR2 FYNNEI come from the germline V gene. V was cut by 8 bases and J by 3 bases, with 13 bases left in between.

The chain joins TRBV6-9 to TRBJ2-3; 11 bases align to TRBD2. With 2 bases clipped from V and 6 bases from J, the junction kept 7 bases outside the gene matches. There are 16 residues in the CDR3. CDR1 MNHGY and CDR2 SVAAGI come from the germline V gene. CDR3 bases: TGTGCCAGCAGTTATGGGACTAGCGGCGACCGGGATACGCAGTATTTT. This codes for CASSYGTSGDRDTQYF.

This sequence joins TRBV9 and TRBJ1-5; D remains unclear. Germline V gene data show CDR1 as SGDLS and CDR2 as YYNGEE. V was pared by 0 bases and J by 5 bases, with 12 bases between. This CDR3 has 15 residues. The CDR3 sequence: CASSVGLVADQPQHF. The CDR3 DNA reads as TGTGCCAGCAGCGTAGGATTGGTAGCGGATCAGCCCCAGCATTTT.

This clone came up a few times. This sequence joins TRBV15 and TRBJ1-2, with TRBD1 matching over 8 bases. The CDR3 runs to 16 residues. CDR1 LNHNV and CDR2 YYDKDF come from the germline V gene (reference sequence). The V gene end was trimmed by 0 bases and the J gene end by 5 bases; junction bases not matched to a gene: 8. The CDR3 nucleotides read TGTGCCACCAGCAGAGAGACAGGGGCCCTCCTATATGGCTACACCTTC. It is translated as CATSRETGALLYGYTF.

This clone has more than one count but fewer than ten. The gene calls are TRBV5-6 and TRBJ2-7, with TRBD1 identical over 11 bases. The germline V gene has CDR1 SGHDT and CDR2 YYEEEE. The CDR3 runs 15 residues. V lost 4 bases and J lost 2; bases outside the gene matches: 5. CDR3 nucleotide sequence: TGTGCCAGCAGCCCCGGGACAGGGGGTGCCTACGAGCAGTACTTC. Translation: CASSPGTGGAYEQYF.

The chain combines TRBV27 with TRBJ2-7, with 12 positions matching TRBD2. Germline V lookup: CDR1 MNHEY, CDR2 SMNVEV (reference sequence). This CDR3 region has 14 residues. The trim removed 4 bases at V and 2 bases at J, leaving 0 bases unmatched. Here the CDR3 reads CASSWTSGAYEQYF. CDR3 DNA: TGTGCCAGCAGTTGGACTAGCGGGGCCTACGAGCAGTACTTC.

The genes are TRBV7-3 and TRBJ2-3, with 11 bases matching TRBD2. The J segment lost 3 bases and the V segment lost 0 bases, leaving 2 bases of the junction unmatched. From germline, CDR1 is SGHTA and CDR2 FQGTGA. This CDR3 has 16 amino acids. The CDR3 spells CASSLTASGRTDTQYF. CDR3 DNA sequence: TGTGCCAGCAGCTTAACGGCTAGCGGGAGGACAGATACGCAGTATTTT.

This clone was observed a few times. V gene TRBV4-1 combines with J gene TRBJ1-1, with 7 nucleotides matching TRBD1. J lost 5 bases, V lost 2 bases, and 5 bases had no gene match. Germline CDR1 and CDR2: MGHRA and YSYEKL. The CDR3 totals 14 residues. CDR3 in DNA: TGCGCCAGCAGCCAAAAGGACAGGTTGACTGAAGCTTTCTTT. As protein: CASSQKDRLTEAFF.

The chain carries TRBV19 and TRBJ2-7; 7 bases line up with TRBD1. Germline V CDR1 and CDR2: LNHDA, SQIVND (reference sequence). The CDR3 extends over 17 amino acids. After removal of 5 bases from V and 0 bases from J, the junction contained 13 bases not matched to a gene. CDR3 protein: CASSAVRTGTASYEQYF. The CDR3 DNA reads as TGTGCCAGTAGTGCTGTGAGGACCGGGACAGCCTCCTACGAGCAGTACTTC. Full variable domain (missing parts from reference TRBV19 and TRBJ2-7): DGGITQSPKYLFRKEGQNVTLSCEQNLNHDAMYWYRQDPGQGLRLIYYSQIVNDFQKGDIAEGYSVSREKKESFPLTVTSAQKNPTAFYLCASSAVRTGTASYEQYFGPGTRLTVT.

The rearrangement uses TRBV28 and TRBJ2-3; 13 nucleotides agree with TRBD2. The ends lost 5 bases at V and 6 bases at J; junction bases unmatched: 5. The germline CDR1 and CDR2 sequences are MDHEN and SYDVKM. The length of the CDR3 is 15 residues. The CDR3 loop is CASSPILAGGDTQYF. For the CDR3, the DNA is TGTGCCAGCAGTCCTATACTAGCGGGGGGGGATACGCAGTATTTT.

V usage is TRBV9 and J usage is TRBJ1-2; a possible D gene is TRBD1 (5 bases). Germline loops: CDR1 SGDLS, CDR2 YYNGEE. Trimming pared 4 bases from V and 2 bases from J, leaving 9 bases between. The CDR3 is 13 amino acids. CDR3 protein: CASSPDSNYGYTF. CDR3 sequence (DNA): TGTGCCAGCAGCCCCGACAGCAACTATGGCTACACCTTC. The whole variable domain, remainder taken from reference TRBV9 and TRBJ1-2, is DSGVTQTPKHLITATGQRVTLRCSPRSGDLSVYWYQQSLDQGLQFLIQYYNGEERAKGNILERFSAQQFPDLHSELNLSSLELGDSALYFCASSPDSNYGYTFGSGTRLTVV.

The rearrangement links TRBV5-1 to TRBJ1-1, with D possibly TRBD1 on 6 matching bases. V was cut by 3 bases and J by 1 base, with 10 bases left in between. Germline CDR1 reads SGHRS; CDR2 reads YFSETQ. CDR3 length: 14 residues. Here the CDR3 DNA reads TGCGCCAGCAGCTACCGGGACAAGAACACTGAAGCTTTCTTT. It encodes CASSYRDKNTEAFF.

A few counts support this clone. This rearrangement joins TRBV29-1 to TRBJ2-1; 9 bases fit TRBD2. The length of the CDR3 is 14 residues. V was pared by 6 bases and J by 3 bases, with 6 bases of the junction left unmatched. The germline V gene encodes CDR1 SQVTM and CDR2 ANQGSEA. In nucleotides, the CDR3 is TGCAGCGTGAAGGGACTAGCCGACTACAATGAGCAGTTCTTC. Its translation is CSVKGLADYNEQFF.